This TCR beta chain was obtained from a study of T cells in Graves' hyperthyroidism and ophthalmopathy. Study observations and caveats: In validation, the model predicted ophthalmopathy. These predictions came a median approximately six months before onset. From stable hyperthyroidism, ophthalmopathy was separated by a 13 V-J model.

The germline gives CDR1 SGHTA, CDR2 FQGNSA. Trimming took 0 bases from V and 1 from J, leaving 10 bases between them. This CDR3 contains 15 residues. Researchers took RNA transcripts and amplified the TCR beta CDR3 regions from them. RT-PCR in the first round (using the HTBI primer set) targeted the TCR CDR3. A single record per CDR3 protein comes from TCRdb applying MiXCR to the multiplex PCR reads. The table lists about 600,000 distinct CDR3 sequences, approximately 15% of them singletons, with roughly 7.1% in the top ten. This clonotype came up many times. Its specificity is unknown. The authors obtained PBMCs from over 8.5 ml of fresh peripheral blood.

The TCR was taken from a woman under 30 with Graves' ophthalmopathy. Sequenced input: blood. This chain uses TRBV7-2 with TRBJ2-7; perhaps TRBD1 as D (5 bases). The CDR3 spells CASSLATRGSYEQYF. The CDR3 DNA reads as TGTGCCAGCAGCTTAGCGACAAGGGGATCCTACGAGCAGTACTTC.